The 17 T cell receptor beta chains below were found in one sample sequenced in a study of cytomegalovirus exposure and HLA in healthy donors. PCR involved 60 Vbeta and 13 Jbeta primers. Sequencing used immunoSEQ multiplex PCR; TCRdb keeps in-frame clones, though not all of them. This table has roughly 170,000 clones, 70% to 80% appearing once. The sequenced material came from PBMCs. The receptors were sampled from a female donor in good health and CMV-seronegative.

The chain is built from TRBV4-3 and TRBJ2-3, with TRBD2 matching over 7 bases. Germline CDR1 LGHNA, CDR2 YSLEER. V gave up 3 bases and J gave up 5 bases; unmatched junction bases: 8. This CDR3 has 15 amino acids. CDR3 sequence: CASSQELARRDTQYF. The CDR3, as DNA: TGCGCCAGCAGCCAGGAACTAGCGCGAAGAGATACGCAGTATTTT.

This clone has a handful of counts. The chain is built from TRBV4-2 and TRBJ1-2; TRBD1 matches 9 bases. Germline V gene data show CDR1 as LGHNA and CDR2 as YNFKEQ. The CDR3 loop spans 14 amino acids. With V trimmed by 1 base and J by 3 bases, 0 bases remained unmatched. The CDR3 nucleotides are TGTGCCAGCAGCCAAGGGACAGGGGACTATGGCTACACCTTC. Protein product: CASSQGTGDYGYTF.

Here the CDR3 reads CASSYSRGREQFF. The CDR3 bases are TGTGCCAGCAGTTACTCCCGGGGGAGGGAGCAGTTCTTC. The chain recombines TRBV6-5 with TRBJ2-1; TRBD2 might be the D (6 bases). CDR1 and CDR2 (germline): MNHEY, SVGAGI. Trimming removed 0 bases from V and 10 bases from J, with 10 bases in between. This CDR3 is 13 amino acids long.

Comments on this clone: A junction boundary mismatches the germline segment, possibly from a read error. The chain is built from TRBV7-9 and TRBJ1-2, with D maybe TRBD1 (6 bases). The V gene's germline CDR1 is SEHNR and CDR2 FQNEAQ (reference sequence). The CDR3 has 15 amino acids. CDR3 amino acids: CASSLSGGGLYGHTF. CDR3 sequence (DNA): TGTGCCAGCAGCTTATCTGGGGGGGGGCTCTATGGCCACACCTTC. Supplemented by reference TRBV7-9 and TRBJ1-2, the full variable domain reads DTGVSQNPRHKITKRGQNVTFRCDPISEHNRLYWYRQTLGQGPEFLTYFQNEAQLEKSRLLSDRFSAERPKGSFSTLEIQRTEQGDSAMYLCASSLSGGGLYGHTFGSGTRLTVV.

V and J are TRBV6-1 and TRBJ2-2; D ambiguous. CDR1 is MNHNS, CDR2 SASEGT, per germline. Trimming took 2 bases from V and 6 from J, leaving 10 bases between them. This CDR3 spans 14 amino acids. This CDR3 reads CASSESAEAGELFF. CDR3 nucleotide sequence: TGTGCCAGCAGTGAAAGTGCAGAAGCCGGGGAGCTGTTTTTT.

The rearrangement joins TRBV7-9 to TRBJ1-1, with D unclear. V lost 9 bases and J lost 0, with 14 bases in between. This CDR3 has 14 amino acids. The germline gives CDR1 SEHNR, CDR2 FQNEAQ (reference sequence). CDR3 in DNA: TGTGCCAGTGCGGGGAGCGGGGTGAACACTGAAGCTTTCTTT. Translation gives CASAGSGVNTEAFF. The whole variable domain, remainder taken from reference TRBV7-9 and TRBJ1-1, is DTGVSQNPRHKITKRGQNVTFRCDPISEHNRLYWYRQTLGQGPEFLTYFQNEAQLEKSRLLSDRFSAERPKGSFSTLEIQRTEQGDSAMYLCASAGSGVNTEAFFGQGTRLTVV.

The chain combines TRBV5-4 with TRBJ1-4; weak D call: TRBD1 (5 bases). Trimming took 3 bases from V and 5 from J, leaving 17 bases between them. CDR1 is SGHNT, CDR2 YYREEE, per germline (reference sequence). This CDR3 has 16 residues. The CDR3 is CASSSDLGTGNEKLFF. The CDR3 DNA is TGTGCCAGCAGCTCGGACCTCGGGACTGGCAATGAAAAACTGTTTTTT. Full variable domain (rest looked up from reference TRBV5-4 and TRBJ1-4): ETGVTQSPTHLIKTRGQQVTLRCSSQSGHNTVSWYQQALGQGPQFIFQYYREEENGRGNFPPRFSGLQFPNYSSELNVNALELDDSALYLCASSSDLGTGNEKLFFGSGTQLSVL.

This sequence joins TRBV28 and TRBJ1-3; D unresolved. Trimming shortened V by 1 base and J by 2 bases, and 9 bases separated the two germline ends. This CDR3 is built from 15 residues. Germline CDR1 MDHEN, CDR2 SYDVKM. DNA of the CDR3: TGTGCCAGCAGTTTATTTGCGAGGGCTGGAAACACCATATATTTT. Residues: CASSLFARAGNTIYF.

The genes are TRBV19 and TRBJ2-1; 8 bases agree with TRBD2. V was pared by 5 bases and J by 2 bases, with 5 bases of the junction left unmatched. CDR3 length: 15 amino acids. The germline V gene encodes CDR1 LNHDA and CDR2 SQIVND (reference sequence). CDR3 sequence reads: CASSFTGGAYNEQFF. The CDR3 DNA sequence: TGTGCCAGTAGTTTCACGGGGGGGGCCTACAATGAGCAGTTCTTC.

The table lists this clone with a few counts. The gene calls are TRBV5-4 and TRBJ2-1; D possibly corresponds to TRBD2 (6 bases). The germline V and J ends were trimmed by 0 bases and 7 bases, with 17 bases remaining between them. Per the germline V gene, CDR1 is SGHNT and CDR2 is YYREEE (reference sequence). This CDR3 region has 16 residues. CDR3 sequence (DNA): TGTGCCAGCAGCTTGGGGTGGGGGAGGCGGATTAATGAGCAGTTCTTC. Protein product: CASSLGWGRRINEQFF.

The chain is built from TRBV6-1 and TRBJ1-2; unclear D gene. CDR3 size: 14 residues. The V gene lost 6 bases and the J gene lost 7 bases, with 18 bases spanning the gap. Germline V gives CDR1 MNHNS, CDR2 SASEGT. In DNA form, the CDR3 reads TGTGCCAGCAGGGCAGGAGGGCAGTTTGGTGGCTACACCTTC. Protein: CASRAGGQFGGYTF.

This clone was seen a single time. This sequence joins TRBV28 and TRBJ2-1; no clear D. Germline loops: CDR1 MDHEN, CDR2 SYDVKM. V was clipped by 2 bases and J by 6 bases, with 5 bases between them. This CDR3 region has 12 residues. The CDR3 nucleotides read TGTGCCAGCAGTTTAATCTCCAATGAGCAGTTCTTC. It codes for CASSLISNEQFF.

The rearrangement uses TRBV6-6 and TRBJ2-2, with a possible D match to TRBD1 (5 bases). Germline V lookup: CDR1 MNHNY, CDR2 SVGAGI (reference sequence). The V and J ends lost 5 bases and 0 bases respectively, with 7 bases between them. The CDR3 consists of 14 residues. CDR3 nucleotide sequence: TGTGCCAGCAGTGACAGCGCGAACACCGGGGAGCTGTTTTTT. Its translation is CASSDSANTGELFF.

The chain links TRBV5-6 to TRBJ2-1, with D tentatively TRBD2 (7 bases). Germline V gene sequence: CDR1 SGHDT, CDR2 YYEEEE. The CDR3 runs to 16 residues. Trimming removed 6 bases from V and 2 bases from J, with 18 bases in between. CDR3 residues: CASTPLGGAAYNEQFF. DNA for the CDR3: TGTGCCAGCACCCCATTGGGGGGGGCGGCCTACAATGAGCAGTTCTTC.

This sequence joins TRBV11-2 and TRBJ2-5, with TRBD1 identical over 8 bases. Losses at the gene ends were 6 bases for V and 5 bases for J; bases not matched to a gene: 5. The V gene's germline CDR1 is SGHAT and CDR2 FQNNGV. This CDR3 region has 13 residues. The CDR3 is CASRKTGGETQYF. CDR3 sequence (DNA): TGTGCCAGCAGGAAAACAGGGGGGGAGACCCAGTACTTC.

V is TRBV10-3 and J is TRBJ1-5; D ambiguous. CDR1 is ENHRY and CDR2 is SYGVKD in the germline V gene. V lost 10 bases and J 5 bases, leaving 15 bases between the germline ends. This CDR3 has 13 amino acids. CDR3 in DNA: TGTGCCACCCTCGCGAACGTGGATCAGCCCCAGCATTTT. It is translated as CATLANVDQPQHF.

This clone was detected a few times. The chain links TRBV18 to TRBJ2-3; possibly TRBD2 for D (6 bases). The germline V gene has CDR1 KGHSH and CDR2 LQKENI. The V gene lost 5 bases and the J gene lost 2 bases, with 17 bases spanning the gap. CDR3 size: 16 residues. CDR3: CASSAKLAPDTDTQYF. CDR3 sequence (DNA): TGTGCCAGCTCAGCAAAACTAGCTCCCGACACAGATACGCAGTATTTT.